Detailed here is one T cell receptor (beta chain). Antigen: not known. These data are taken from a study of cytomegalovirus exposure and HLA in healthy donors. Overall study: Previous work identified roughly 120 million unique TCR beta sequences from 150 million to 200 million T cells. The study's findings and limits: Sequences of the TCR beta chain were said to predict the HLA-A and HLA-B alleles of most subjects accurately.

The PCR used 60 Vbeta and 13 Jbeta primers. Profiling relied on immunoSEQ multiplex PCR, and the TCRdb table lists in-frame clones only, not all of them. Among 160,000 or so clones listed, 80% were seen once. Trimming cost V 11 bases and J 4 bases, with 28 bases left between them. Germline V lookup: CDR1 LNHDA, CDR2 SQIVND (reference sequence). The CDR3 covers 17 residues. Sequencing was performed on PBMCs. The chain uses TRBV19 and TRBJ2-3, with D possibly being TRBD1 (7 bases). The clonotype was recovered from a man aged 18 to 30 in good health and CMV-seropositive. CDR3 DNA sequence: TGTGCCTCAGGGGGGAGACTTAGTGTCTACGGGGCAGATACGCAGTATTTT. This codes for CASGGRLSVYGADTQYF. The full variable domain, rest sourced from reference TRBV19 and TRBJ2-3, is DGGITQSPKYLFRKEGQNVTLSCEQNLNHDAMYWYRQDPGQGLRLIYYSQIVNDFQKGDIAEGYSVSREKKESFPLTVTSAQKNPTAFYLCASGGRLSVYGADTQYFGPGTRLTVL.